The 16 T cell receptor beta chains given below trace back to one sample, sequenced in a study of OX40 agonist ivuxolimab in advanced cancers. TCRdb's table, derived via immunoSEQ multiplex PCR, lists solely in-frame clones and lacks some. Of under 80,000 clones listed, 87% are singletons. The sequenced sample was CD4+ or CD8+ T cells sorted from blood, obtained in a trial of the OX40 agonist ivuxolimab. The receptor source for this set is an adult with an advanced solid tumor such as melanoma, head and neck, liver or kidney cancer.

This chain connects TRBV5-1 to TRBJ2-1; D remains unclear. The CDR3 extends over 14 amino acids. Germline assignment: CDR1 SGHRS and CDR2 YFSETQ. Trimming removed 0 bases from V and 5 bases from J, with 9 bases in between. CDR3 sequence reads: CASSLEGPDNEQFF. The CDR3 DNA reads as TGCGCCAGCAGCTTGGAGGGTCCCGACAATGAGCAGTTCTTC.

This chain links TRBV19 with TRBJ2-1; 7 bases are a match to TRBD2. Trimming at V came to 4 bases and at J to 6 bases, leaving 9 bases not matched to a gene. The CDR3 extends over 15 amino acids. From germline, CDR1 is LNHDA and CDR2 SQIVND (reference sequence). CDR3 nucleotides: TGTGCCAGTAGTACCCCGGGACTATCGATCAATGAGCAGTTCTTC. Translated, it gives CASSTPGLSINEQFF. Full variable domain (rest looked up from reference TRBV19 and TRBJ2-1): DGGITQSPKYLFRKEGQNVTLSCEQNLNHDAMYWYRQDPGQGLRLIYYSQIVNDFQKGDIAEGYSVSREKKESFPLTVTSAQKNPTAFYLCASSTPGLSINEQFFGPGTRLTVL.

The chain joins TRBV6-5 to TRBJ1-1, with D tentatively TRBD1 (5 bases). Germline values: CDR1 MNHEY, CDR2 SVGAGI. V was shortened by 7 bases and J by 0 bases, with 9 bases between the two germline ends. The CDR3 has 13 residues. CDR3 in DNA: TGTGCCAGCACCGTAGGGGTGAACACTGAAGCTTTCTTT. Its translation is CASTVGVNTEAFF.

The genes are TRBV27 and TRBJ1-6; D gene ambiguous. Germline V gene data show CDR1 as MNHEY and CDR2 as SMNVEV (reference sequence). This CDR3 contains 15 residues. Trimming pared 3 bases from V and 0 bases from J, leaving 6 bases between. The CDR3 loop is CASSFESSYNSPLHF. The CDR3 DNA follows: TGTGCCAGCAGTTTTGAGAGCTCCTATAATTCACCCCTCCACTTT.

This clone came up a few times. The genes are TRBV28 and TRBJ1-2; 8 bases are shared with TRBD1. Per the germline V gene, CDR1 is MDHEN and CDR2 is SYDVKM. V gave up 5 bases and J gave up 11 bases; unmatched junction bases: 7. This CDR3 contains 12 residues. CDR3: CASSRSQGDYTF. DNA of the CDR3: TGTGCCAGCAGTAGGTCACAGGGGGATTACACCTTC.

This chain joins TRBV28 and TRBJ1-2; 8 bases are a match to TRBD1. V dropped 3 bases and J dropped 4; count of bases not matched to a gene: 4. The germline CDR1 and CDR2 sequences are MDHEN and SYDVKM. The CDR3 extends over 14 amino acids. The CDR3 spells CASSLGDRTYGYTF. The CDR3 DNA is TGTGCCAGCAGTTTGGGGGACAGGACCTATGGCTACACCTTC.

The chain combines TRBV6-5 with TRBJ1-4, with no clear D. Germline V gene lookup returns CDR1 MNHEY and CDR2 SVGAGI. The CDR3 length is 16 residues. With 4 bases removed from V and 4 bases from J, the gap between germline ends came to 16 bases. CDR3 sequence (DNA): TGTGCCAGCAGTTCGCCACCGGGCCTGGATAATGAAAAACTGTTTTTT. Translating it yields CASSSPPGLDNEKLFF.

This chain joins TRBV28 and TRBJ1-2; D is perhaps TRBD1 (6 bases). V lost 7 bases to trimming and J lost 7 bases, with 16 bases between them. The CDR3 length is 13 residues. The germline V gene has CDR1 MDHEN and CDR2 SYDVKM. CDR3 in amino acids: CASNGAGVIGYTF. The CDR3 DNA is TGTGCCAGCAACGGTGCAGGGGTAATTGGCTACACCTTC.

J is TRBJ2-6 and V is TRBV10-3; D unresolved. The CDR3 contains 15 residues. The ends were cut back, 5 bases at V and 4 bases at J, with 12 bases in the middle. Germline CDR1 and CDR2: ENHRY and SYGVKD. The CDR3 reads CAISMLASGANVLTF. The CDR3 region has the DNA TGTGCCATCAGTATGCTTGCTTCGGGGGCCAACGTCCTGACTTTC.

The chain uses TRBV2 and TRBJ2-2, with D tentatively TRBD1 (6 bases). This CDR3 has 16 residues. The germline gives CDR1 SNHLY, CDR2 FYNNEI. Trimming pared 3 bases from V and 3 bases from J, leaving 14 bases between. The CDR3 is CASSDFGQLDTGELFF. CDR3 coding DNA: TGTGCCAGCAGTGACTTTGGACAGCTAGACACCGGGGAGCTGTTTTTT. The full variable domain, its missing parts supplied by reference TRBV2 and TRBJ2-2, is EPEVTQTPSHQVTQMGQEVILRCVPISNHLYFYWYRQILGQKVEFLVSFYNNEISEKSEIFDDQFSVERPDGSNFTLKIRSTKLEDSAMYFCASSDFGQLDTGELFFGEGSRLTVL.

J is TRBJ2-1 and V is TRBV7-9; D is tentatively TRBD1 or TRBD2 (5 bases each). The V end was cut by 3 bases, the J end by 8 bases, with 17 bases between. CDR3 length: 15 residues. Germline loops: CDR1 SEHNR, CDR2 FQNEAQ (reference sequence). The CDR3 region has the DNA TGTGCCAGCAGCTTGAGCCTGGCGAGGGGAGATGAGCAGTTCTTC. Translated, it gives CASSLSLARGDEQFF. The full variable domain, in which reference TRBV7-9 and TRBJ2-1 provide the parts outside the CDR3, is DTGVSQNPRHKITKRGQNVTFRCDPISEHNRLYWYRQTLGQGPEFLTYFQNEAQLEKSRLLSDRFSAERPKGSFSTLEIQRTEQGDSAMYLCASSLSLARGDEQFFGPGTRLTVL.

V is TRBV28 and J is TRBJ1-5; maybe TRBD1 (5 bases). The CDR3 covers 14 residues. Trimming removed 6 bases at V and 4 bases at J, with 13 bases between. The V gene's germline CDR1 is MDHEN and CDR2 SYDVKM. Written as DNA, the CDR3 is TGTGCCAGCAGGCCTGGGACGGCTAATCAGCCCCAGCATTTT. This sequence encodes CASRPGTANQPQHF.

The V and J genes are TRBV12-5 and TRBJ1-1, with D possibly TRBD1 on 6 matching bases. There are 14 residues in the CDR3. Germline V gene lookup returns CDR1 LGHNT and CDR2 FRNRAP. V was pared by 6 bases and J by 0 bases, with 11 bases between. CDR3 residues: CASGRDTMNTEAFF. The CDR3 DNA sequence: TGTGCTAGTGGCCGGGACACTATGAACACTGAAGCTTTCTTT. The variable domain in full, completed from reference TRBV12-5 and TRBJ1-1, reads DARVTQTPRHKVTEMGQEVTMRCQPILGHNTVFWYRQTMMQGLELLAYFRNRAPLDDSGMPKDRFSAEMPDATLATLKIQPSEPRDSAVYFCASGRDTMNTEAFFGQGTRLTVV.

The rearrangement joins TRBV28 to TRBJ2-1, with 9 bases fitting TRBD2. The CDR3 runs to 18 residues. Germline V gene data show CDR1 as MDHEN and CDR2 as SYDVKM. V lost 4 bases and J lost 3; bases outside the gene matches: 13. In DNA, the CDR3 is TGTGCCAGCAGTTCCCCCCCGGGGCGGGAGGGAAACTACAATGAGCAGTTCTTC. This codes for CASSSPPGREGNYNEQFF.

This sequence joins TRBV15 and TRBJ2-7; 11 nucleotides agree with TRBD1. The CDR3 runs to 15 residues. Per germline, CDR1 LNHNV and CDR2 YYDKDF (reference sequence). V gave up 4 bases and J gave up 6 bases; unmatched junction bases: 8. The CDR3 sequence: CATSMSGTGGLEQYF. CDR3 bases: TGTGCCACCAGCATGAGCGGGACAGGGGGTCTCGAGCAGTACTTC.

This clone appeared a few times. The CDR3 sequence is CASSAGQGAPDIQYF. The CDR3 region has the DNA TGTGCCAGCAGTGCGGGCCAGGGGGCGCCTGACATTCAGTACTTC. The chain has TRBV2 and TRBJ2-4; 8 nucleotides align to TRBD1. V gave up 4 bases and J gave up 8 bases; unmatched junction bases: 10. CDR3 length: 15 residues. Germline values: CDR1 SNHLY, CDR2 FYNNEI.